The next 18 T cell receptor beta chains were all read from a single sample in a study of T-cell memory formation after mild COVID-19. TCRdb re-analysed the 5' RACE reads in MiXCR, keeping a single row per CDR3 protein. In the table there are under 450,000 distinct CDR3 sequences, approximately 14% of which are singletons. Sequencing was carried out using PBMCs or a T cell subset sorted from them (not recorded which). Receptors were obtained from a man between 18 and 29 years old who had mild COVID-19 (a few samples of this study predate the infection). Cell type and time point are not known.

The V call is TRBV10-3, the J call TRBJ1-5; D is unclear. This CDR3 spans 13 amino acids. V was cut by 8 bases and J by 3 bases, with 11 bases left in between. Germline CDR1 is ENHRY and CDR2 is SYGVKD. The CDR3 DNA reads as TGTGCCATCCGAGATCGTTACAATCAGCCCCAGCATTTT. Its protein is CAIRDRYNQPQHF.

The rearrangement links TRBV18 to TRBJ1-1; D is undetermined. The germline gives CDR1 KGHSH, CDR2 LQKENI. Trimming removed 3 bases at V and 0 bases at J, with 11 bases between. CDR3 length: 15 residues. The CDR3 sequence is CASSPEGNLNTEAFF. The CDR3 bases are TGTGCCAGCTCACCGGAAGGGAACCTGAACACTGAAGCTTTCTTT. The full variable domain, with the rest looked up from reference TRBV18 and TRBJ1-1, is NAGVMQNPRHLVRRRGQEARLRCSPMKGHSHVYWYRQLPEEGLKFMVYLQKENIIDESGMPKERFSAEFPKEGPSILRIQQVVRGDSAAYFCASSPEGNLNTEAFFGQGTRLTVV.

This clonotype was seen a handful of times. The chain links TRBV12-3 or TRBV12-4 to TRBJ2-3; no reliable D call. This CDR3 contains 12 residues. V was cut by 5 bases and J by 6 bases, with 9 bases left in between. CDR3 in amino acids: CASSRTFDTQYF. The DNA of the CDR3 is TGTGCCAGCAGTCGGACCTTTGATACGCAGTATTTT.

The J gene is TRBJ1-2, the V gene TRBV29-1; no clear D gene. The CDR3 is made up of 11 amino acids. Germline CDR1 reads SQVTM; CDR2 reads ANQGSEA. V lost 5 bases and J lost 7, with 11 bases in between. The CDR3 loop reads CSVLWSGGYTF. As DNA, the CDR3 is TGCAGCGTTCTCTGGTCGGGTGGCTACACCTTC. The full variable domain, with the rest looked up from reference TRBV29-1 and TRBJ1-2, is SAVISQKPSRDICQRGTSLTIQCQVDSQVTMMFWYRQQPGQSLTLIATANQGSEATYESGFVIDKFPISRPNLTFSTLTVSNMSPEDSSIYLCSVLWSGGYTFGSGTRLTVV.

This clonotype was observed many times. The V gene is TRBV6-2 or TRBV6-3, the J gene TRBJ2-7, with D possibly called TRBD1 or TRBD2 (5 bases each). The CDR3 has 13 residues. Germline values: CDR1 MNHEY, CDR2 SVGEGT. V lost 5 bases and J lost 2, with 10 bases in between. Written as DNA, the CDR3 is TGTGCCAGCAGTGGGACCGAACCCTACGAGCAGTACTTC. Its protein is CASSGTEPYEQYF.

The chain uses TRBV10-3 and TRBJ1-2; 8 bases align to TRBD1. From germline, CDR1 is ENHRY and CDR2 SYGVKD. This CDR3 region has 13 residues. V lost 7 bases to trimming and J lost 3 bases; unmatched junction nucleotides: 4. Here the CDR3 DNA reads TGTGCCATCACCGAACAGGGGGACTATGGCTACACCTTC. This sequence encodes CAITEQGDYGYTF.

This clonotype was detected a few times. The chain uses TRBV18 and TRBJ2-1; 9 bases match TRBD1. Germline trimming cut 5 bases from V and 2 bases from J; bases unmatched to any gene: 4. Germline V gives CDR1 KGHSH, CDR2 LQKENI. This CDR3 spans 15 amino acids. This chain's CDR3 is CASSWTGATYNEQFF. The CDR3 DNA follows: TGTGCCAGCTCATGGACAGGGGCAACCTACAATGAGCAGTTCTTC.

This clonotype has a count of ten or more. The genes are TRBV5-1 and TRBJ2-3, with 7 bases matching TRBD2. The CDR3 is made up of 15 amino acids. CDR1 is SGHRS and CDR2 is YFSETQ in the germline V gene. V lost 5 bases to trimming and J lost 2 bases; unmatched junction nucleotides: 8. CDR3 amino acids: CASRWPAGDTDTQYF. In nucleotides, the CDR3 is TGCGCCAGCAGGTGGCCGGCGGGGGACACAGATACGCAGTATTTT.

The chain recombines TRBV20-1 with TRBJ2-5, with 7 bases matching TRBD2. V shed 2 bases, J shed 5 bases, and the junction held 5 bases outside the gene matches. Germline V gene sequence: CDR1 DFQATT, CDR2 SNEGSKA (reference sequence). The CDR3 loop spans 13 amino acids. The CDR3 DNA reads as TGCAGTGCTAGAACCGCGGGGGTGGAGACCCAGTACTTC. It specifies CSARTAGVETQYF.

This rearrangement joins TRBV12-3 or TRBV12-4 to TRBJ2-3; maybe TRBD2 (5 bases). CDR3 size: 15 residues. Trimming shortened V by 3 bases and J by 7 bases, and 17 bases separated the two germline ends. CDR3 bases: TGTGCCAGCAGTTTCCCCGTCCCGGAGGCAAATACGCAGTATTTT. Amino acids: CASSFPVPEANTQYF.

This clonotype has at least ten counts. This sequence joins TRBV7-9 and TRBJ2-5, with D perhaps TRBD1 (5 bases). Germline values: CDR1 SEHNR, CDR2 FQNEAQ (reference sequence). CDR3 size: 11 residues. Trimming took off 4 bases at V and 10 bases at J, with 10 bases between the two ends. CDR3 protein: CASSWQGVQYF. CDR3 DNA: TGTGCCAGCAGCTGGCAAGGGGTCCAGTACTTC.

This clonotype occurred a few times. The J gene is TRBJ2-3, the V gene TRBV5-1, with D tentatively TRBD2 (6 bases). V was shortened by 3 bases and J by 8 bases, with 16 bases between the two germline ends. Germline loops: CDR1 SGHRS, CDR2 YFSETQ. CDR3 length equals 14 residues. The CDR3 region has the DNA TGCGCCAGCAGCTCGGGACGGGGACTTGGTACGCAGTATTTT. It specifies CASSSGRGLGTQYF.

This chain connects TRBV4-1 to TRBJ2-4, with a weak D call TRBD1 (5 bases). The CDR3 consists of 17 residues. Trimming shortened V by 2 bases and J by 1 base, and 15 bases separated the two germline ends. Germline CDR1 reads MGHRA; CDR2 reads YSYEKL. The CDR3 region is CASSQYTTDTAKNIQYF. DNA of the CDR3: TGCGCCAGCAGCCAATATACGACAGACACGGCCAAAAACATTCAGTACTTC.

The chain couples TRBV19 to TRBJ2-2, with 7 nucleotides matching TRBD2. CDR1 and CDR2 (germline): LNHDA, SQIVND (reference sequence). V gave up 6 bases and J gave up 6 bases; unmatched junction bases: 4. There are 13 residues in the CDR3. In nucleotides, the CDR3 is TGTGCCAGTAGCCTGACTAGCTCCGGGGAGCTGTTTTTT. As protein: CASSLTSSGELFF.

This rearrangement joins TRBV20-1 to TRBJ2-7; no reliable D call. This CDR3 has 14 amino acids. The germline CDR1 and CDR2 sequences are DFQATT and SNEGSKA (reference sequence). V dropped 1 base and J dropped 3 bases, with 13 bases sitting between them. CDR3 DNA: TGCAGTGCTAGAGCGCGGAGCCATCTCTACGAGCAGTACTTC. Protein: CSARARSHLYEQYF.

This clonotype was observed a few times. This rearrangement joins TRBV29-1 to TRBJ1-1, with a weak D call TRBD1 (6 bases). This CDR3 has 13 residues. V was clipped by 4 bases and J by 0 bases, with 9 bases between them. In germline, CDR1 is SQVTM, CDR2 ANQGSEA. The CDR3 loop is CSVGRQVNTEAFF. In DNA form, the CDR3 reads TGCAGCGTTGGCCGACAGGTGAACACTGAAGCTTTCTTT.

V is TRBV28 and J is TRBJ2-1; 8 positions match TRBD2. Germline CDR1 MDHEN, CDR2 SYDVKM. The CDR3 has 17 amino acids. V trimming: 4 bases; J trimming: 1 base; junction bases outside the gene matches: 9. In DNA form, the CDR3 reads TGTGCCAGCAGTTCCCCGGGAGGCGGGGGGTCCTACAATGAGCAGTTCTTC. Residues: CASSSPGGGGSYNEQFF.

CDR3 sequence (DNA): TGCGCCAGCAGCTGGGGGGATGCAACTAATGAAAAACTGTTTTTT. It yields the protein CASSWGDATNEKLFF. V usage is TRBV5-1 and J usage is TRBJ1-4, with D maybe TRBD1 (5 bases). V shed 3 bases and J shed 0 bases, with 9 bases lying between them. Germline CDR1 and CDR2: SGHRS and YFSETQ. The CDR3 covers 15 residues.